This passage covers 21 T cell receptor beta chains from one sample sequenced in a study of T cell changes during pregnancy in multiple sclerosis. Method: immunoSEQ multiplex PCR; TCRdb's copy keeps in-frame clones and lacks some. The sample includes around 30,000 clones, 90% to 95% of them seen just once. The source material was CD4+ T cells from peripheral blood mononuclear cells, sampled in the first trimester of pregnancy. Every receptor here comes from a female donor with multiple sclerosis, enrolled in a pregnancy study.

By frequency in the sample, this clone is medium-sized (0.01 to 0.1%). This chain joins TRBV6-1 and TRBJ2-7; D is uncertain. V gave up 0 bases and J gave up 6 bases, with 9 bases separating them. Germline V gene lookup returns CDR1 MNHNS and CDR2 SASEGT. The CDR3 is made up of 13 amino acids. DNA for the CDR3: TGTGCCAGCAGTGAAGCTCGGCCAGGCGAGCAGTACTTC. Its translation: CASSEARPGEQYF.

The chain carries TRBV25-1 and TRBJ2-1, with D possibly TRBD1 on 6 matching bases. Trimming shortened V by 4 bases and J by 8 bases, and 15 bases separated the two germline ends. This CDR3 is 14 amino acids long. Germline CDR1 MGHDK, CDR2 SYGVNS. The CDR3 sequence: CASSVLTGFDEQFF. The CDR3 coding sequence is TGTGCCAGCAGTGTATTAACAGGGTTCGATGAGCAGTTCTTC.

V usage is TRBV15 and J usage is TRBJ2-2, with 11 bases identical to TRBD2. Germline CDR1 reads LNHNV; CDR2 reads YYDKDF (reference sequence). The CDR3 spans 20 residues. After removal of 0 bases from V and 4 bases from J, the junction contained 13 bases not matched to a gene. The CDR3 region is CATSRDPLAGGTPVTGELFF. CDR3 sequence (DNA): TGTGCCACCAGCAGAGATCCCCTAGCGGGGGGTACACCGGTCACCGGGGAGCTGTTTTTT.

The chain joins TRBV7-9 to TRBJ2-3; no reliable D call. The CDR3 is 12 amino acids. With 1 base removed from V and 4 bases from J, the gap between germline ends came to 3 bases. Germline V lookup: CDR1 SEHNR, CDR2 FQNEAQ (reference sequence). The CDR3 spells CASSLVADTQYF. The CDR3 nucleotides are TGTGCCAGCAGCTTAGTAGCAGATACGCAGTATTTT.

The chain carries TRBV7-2 and TRBJ1-1; D may be TRBD1 (5 bases). With 2 bases removed from V and 1 base from J, the gap between germline ends came to 14 bases. CDR1 SGHTA and CDR2 FQGNSA come from the germline V gene. This CDR3 has 16 amino acids. CDR3 in amino acids: CASSLYGGGPNTEAFF. The CDR3 bases are TGTGCCAGCAGCTTATATGGGGGGGGTCCGAACACTGAAGCTTTCTTT.

J is TRBJ2-4 and V is TRBV19; a weak D match, TRBD2 (6 bases). V was trimmed by 7 bases and J by 1 base, leaving 11 bases between them. The CDR3 sequence is 14 residues long. Germline V gene sequence: CDR1 LNHDA, CDR2 SQIVND (reference sequence). CDR3 in DNA: TGTGCCAGTATGGGACGGGGGGCCAAAAACATTCAGTACTTC. Amino acids: CASMGRGAKNIQYF.

This chain joins TRBV28 and TRBJ2-7, with D perhaps matching TRBD1 (6 bases). The CDR3 loop spans 16 amino acids. The germline V gene encodes CDR1 MDHEN and CDR2 SYDVKM. V dropped 7 bases and J dropped 2 bases, with 21 bases sitting between them. Here the CDR3 reads CASTTSTQGRTYEQYF. Here the CDR3 DNA reads TGTGCCAGCACCACGAGTACACAGGGCCGTACCTACGAGCAGTACTTC.

The V call is TRBV5-6, the J call TRBJ1-4; no definite D call. The CDR3 is made up of 15 amino acids. Trimming removed 0 bases from V and 8 bases from J, with 14 bases in between. The germline V gene has CDR1 SGHDT and CDR2 YYEEEE. The CDR3 coding sequence is TGTGCCAGCAGCTTGGGTGAGGGTATTCGGGAAAAACTGTTTTTT. Its translation is CASSLGEGIREKLFF.

The rearrangement links TRBV5-1 to TRBJ1-4, with D unresolved. The ends were cut back, 4 bases at V and 5 bases at J, with 12 bases in the middle. Germline V gene sequence: CDR1 SGHRS, CDR2 YFSETQ. The CDR3 sequence is 14 residues long. The CDR3, as DNA: TGCGCCAGCAGCCCAGGCCGAGACAATGAAAAACTGTTTTTT. Protein product: CASSPGRDNEKLFF.

The chain employs TRBV9 and TRBJ2-2, with 10 bases identical to TRBD1. Looked up from germline, CDR1 is SGDLS and CDR2 is YYNGEE. The CDR3 extends over 16 amino acids. V lost 5 bases and J lost 7; bases outside the gene matches: 11. The CDR3 nucleotides are TGTGCCAGCAGAAATGGGGGGACAGGGGCGGTCGGGGAGCTGTTTTTT. Its protein product is CASRNGGTGAVGELFF.

By share of the sample, this clone is medium-sized (0.01 to 0.1%). The rearrangement joins TRBV5-8 to TRBJ1-5; 8 nucleotides line up with TRBD1. V shed 6 bases and J 6 bases; nucleotides not matched to a gene: 8. This CDR3 region has 14 residues. Germline-derived CDR1 and CDR2 are SGHTS and YDEGEE. The CDR3 is CASTWTGILQPQHF. In DNA form, the CDR3 reads TGTGCCAGCACCTGGACAGGGATTCTTCAGCCCCAGCATTTT.

This chain connects TRBV11-2 to TRBJ2-5, with 7 bases aligning to TRBD1. Germline trimming cut 4 bases from V and 7 bases from J; bases unmatched to any gene: 9. Germline V gene data show CDR1 as SGHAT and CDR2 as FQNNGV. The CDR3 spans 14 residues. The CDR3 spells CASSSLQGHGTQYF. CDR3 coding DNA: TGTGCCAGCAGCTCACTACAGGGGCACGGGACCCAGTACTTC.

This clone was recorded a few times. This chain links TRBV7-2 with TRBJ2-3; 10 bases are shared with TRBD2. The CDR3 spans 16 residues. From germline, CDR1 is SGHTA and CDR2 FQGNSA. Trimming took 2 bases from V and 4 from J; bases not matched to a gene: 6. The CDR3 coding sequence is TGTGCCAGCAGCTTAATCCCTAGCGGGGGTGCAGATACGCAGTATTTT. Its protein product is CASSLIPSGGADTQYF.

This chain uses TRBV11-2 with TRBJ2-2; D is ambiguous. With 2 bases removed from V and 2 bases from J, the gap between germline ends came to 6 bases. Germline-derived CDR1 and CDR2 are SGHAT and FQNNGV. The CDR3 totals 14 residues. The CDR3 DNA sequence: TGTGCCAGCAGCTTAATTACAAACACCGGGGAGCTGTTTTTT. It is translated as CASSLITNTGELFF. The full variable domain, in which reference TRBV11-2 and TRBJ2-2 provide the parts outside the CDR3, is EAGVAQSPRYKIIEKRQSVAFWCNPISGHATLYWYQQILGQGPKLLIQFQNNGVVDDSQLPKDRFSAERLKGVDSTLKIQPAKLEDSAVYLCASSLITNTGELFFGEGSRLTVL.

The CDR3, as DNA: TGTGCCAGCAGTCTCAGACTAAGCTCCTACGAGCAGTACTTC. It is translated as CASSLRLSSYEQYF. The chain links TRBV6-5 to TRBJ2-7; D may be TRBD2 (5 bases). Trimming removed 5 bases from V and 0 bases from J, with 11 bases in between. The CDR3 totals 14 residues. Germline V gene sequence: CDR1 MNHEY, CDR2 SVGAGI.

This chain links TRBV19 with TRBJ1-2; D is possibly TRBD1 (6 bases). Trimming left V 6 bases short and J 4 bases short, with 24 bases between. The CDR3 runs to 17 residues. Germline CDR1 and CDR2: LNHDA and SQIVND (reference sequence). DNA of the CDR3: TGTGCCAGTAGAAAATTCGGGAGGGGGGTTGCCGGCTATGGCTACACCTTC. It yields the protein CASRKFGRGVAGYGYTF.

The CDR3 coding sequence is TGTGCCTGGAGTGGATGGACTCCTAATGAGCAGTTCTTC. This sequence encodes CAWSGWTPNEQFF. This chain connects TRBV30 to TRBJ2-1; possible D gene TRBD2, 5 bases. The CDR3 contains 13 residues. CDR1 GTSNPN and CDR2 SVGIG come from the germline V gene (reference sequence). V was shortened by 1 base and J by 7 bases, with 11 bases between the two germline ends.

The chain combines TRBV4-1 with TRBJ1-1; D unclear. The germline V and J ends were trimmed by 2 bases and 8 bases, with 18 bases remaining between them. Germline lookup yields CDR1 MGHRA and CDR2 YSYEKL. CDR3 size: 15 residues. DNA of the CDR3: TGCGCCAGCAGCCAACCTACTCGTCAAAAGATAGAAGCTTTCTTT. Protein sequence: CASSQPTRQKIEAFF.

The chain has TRBV20-1 and TRBJ1-4, with D unclear. The V gene's germline CDR1 is DFQATT and CDR2 SNEGSKA (reference sequence). Trimming took 3 bases from V and 8 from J, leaving 7 bases between them. The CDR3 covers 11 residues. CDR3 bases: TGCAGTGCTAGGTTTCAAGAAAAACTGTTTTTT. Translated, it gives CSARFQEKLFF.

The chain is built from TRBV10-2 and TRBJ1-1; a weak D match, TRBD1 (5 bases). Germline loops: CDR1 WSHSY, CDR2 SAAADI. Between the trimmed V and J ends, which lost 5 bases and 5 bases, there was a span of 12 bases. The CDR3 runs to 13 residues. The DNA for the CDR3 is TGCGCCAGCAGTAATCTGGGGGGAACTGAAGCTTTCTTT. This gives the protein CASSNLGGTEAFF.

This chain links TRBV29-1 with TRBJ2-3; TRBD2 is a possible D gene (7 bases). CDR1 is SQVTM, CDR2 ANQGSEA, per germline. Trimming left V 6 bases short and J 5 bases short, with 21 bases between. This CDR3 has 15 amino acids. CDR3 region: CSVTGRGGVLDTQYF. The CDR3 nucleotides read TGCAGCGTCACCGGACGCGGGGGCGTGTTAGATACGCAGTATTTT.